One and the same sample provided the 32 T cell receptor beta chains below, sequenced in a study of cytomegalovirus exposure and HLA in healthy donors. PCR was performed using 60 Vbeta and 13 Jbeta primers. Clones were sequenced by immunoSEQ multiplex PCR, and TCRdb holds only the in-frame ones, with some missing. Its clone listing holds 200,000 or so clones. The sequenced sample was PBMCs. The source is a boy under 18 in good health and CMV-seronegative.

V usage is TRBV28 and J usage is TRBJ2-7; tentatively, D is TRBD2 (7 bases). In germline, CDR1 is MDHEN, CDR2 SYDVKM. The CDR3 consists of 13 residues. V shed 5 bases and J shed 3 bases, with 11 bases lying between them. The CDR3 sequence: CASSPGGLYEQYF. In DNA form, the CDR3 reads TGTGCCAGCAGTCCCGGGGGGCTCTACGAGCAGTACTTC.

The genes are TRBV30 and TRBJ1-1; D gene unclear. V was shortened by 3 bases and J by 2 bases, with 10 bases between the two germline ends. CDR3 length: 13 amino acids. CDR1 GTSNPN and CDR2 SVGIG come from the germline V gene (reference sequence). CDR3 in DNA: TGTGCCTGGAGAGCACAGATAAACACTGAAGCTTTCTTT. This sequence encodes CAWRAQINTEAFF. Variable domain in full (rest from reference TRBV30 and TRBJ1-1): SQTIHQWPATLVQPVGSPLSLECTVEGTSNPNLYWYRQAAGRGLQLLFYSVGIGQISSEVPQNLSASRPQDRQFILSSKKLLLSDSGFYLCAWRAQINTEAFFGQGTRLTVV.

For the CDR3, the DNA is TGTGCCAGCAGCGTAGGCCAGCGGGGAACTACCGGGGAGCTGTTTTTT. Its translation: CASSVGQRGTTGELFF. This chain connects TRBV9 to TRBJ2-2; 7 bases map to TRBD2. V lost 0 bases, J lost 5 bases, and 7 bases stayed unmatched. The CDR3 spans 16 residues. Germline lookup yields CDR1 SGDLS and CDR2 YYNGEE. The variable domain in full, completed from reference TRBV9 and TRBJ2-2, reads DSGVTQTPKHLITATGQRVTLRCSPRSGDLSVYWYQQSLDQGLQFLIQYYNGEERAKGNILERFSAQQFPDLHSELNLSSLELGDSALYFCASSVGQRGTTGELFFGEGSRLTVL.

The chain links TRBV12-5 to TRBJ2-1; possibly TRBD2 for D (6 bases). The germline gives CDR1 LGHNT, CDR2 FRNRAP. V gave up 4 bases and J gave up 2 bases, with 21 bases separating them. This CDR3 spans 18 amino acids. The CDR3 protein is CASGWGPPRDPTYNEQFF. The CDR3 DNA is TGTGCTAGTGGTTGGGGCCCTCCGCGGGACCCTACCTACAATGAGCAGTTCTTC.

The V and J genes are TRBV5-4 and TRBJ2-6; D not certain. Germline values: CDR1 SGHNT, CDR2 YYREEE (reference sequence). Trimming took 2 bases from V and 2 from J, leaving 8 bases between them. The CDR3 length is 15 residues. CDR3 amino acids: CASSFERPGANVLTF. The CDR3 nucleotides read TGTGCCAGCAGCTTCGAGCGCCCTGGGGCCAACGTCCTGACTTTC. Drawing the rest from reference TRBV5-4 and TRBJ2-6, the complete variable domain is ETGVTQSPTHLIKTRGQQVTLRCSSQSGHNTVSWYQQALGQGPQFIFQYYREEENGRGNFPPRFSGLQFPNYSSELNVNALELDDSALYLCASSFERPGANVLTFGAGSRLTVL.

The J gene is TRBJ2-1, the V gene TRBV2, with D perhaps matching TRBD2 (5 bases). Deletions cut 9 bases from V and 5 bases from J, with 14 bases between. The CDR3 length is 13 residues. CDR1 is SNHLY, CDR2 FYNNEI, per germline. The CDR3, as DNA: TGTGCCAGAAGGACTGACGCTCACAATGAGCAGTTCTTC. It encodes CARRTDAHNEQFF.

The V gene is TRBV4-2, the J gene TRBJ2-3; TRBD2 aligns across 7 bases. The CDR3 spans 17 residues. Germline assignment: CDR1 LGHNA and CDR2 YNFKEQ. V was clipped by 0 bases and J by 0 bases; unmatched bases: 6. For the CDR3, the DNA is TGTGCCAGCAGCCAAGATATGGGCGGGGGAAGCACAGATACGCAGTATTTT. Its translation: CASSQDMGGGSTDTQYF.

The J gene is TRBJ1-5, the V gene TRBV7-2, with a tentative D call TRBD1 (5 bases). V lost 4 bases and J lost 7, with 17 bases in between. Per germline, CDR1 SGHTA and CDR2 FQGNSA. The CDR3 extends over 15 amino acids. The CDR3 loop is CASSSPTGGGQPQHF. CDR3 in DNA: TGTGCCAGCAGCTCCCCTACGGGGGGAGGGCAGCCCCAGCATTTT. The full variable domain, with the rest looked up from reference TRBV7-2 and TRBJ1-5, is GAGVSQSPSNKVTEKGKDVELRCDPISGHTALYWYRQSLGQGLEFLIYFQGNSAPDKSGLPSDRFSAERTGGSVSTLTIQRTQQEDSAVYLCASSSPTGGGQPQHFGDGTRLSIL.

The chain has TRBV4-1 and TRBJ2-7; a possible D gene is TRBD1 (5 bases). Germline V lookup: CDR1 MGHRA, CDR2 YSYEKL. V lost 3 bases to trimming and J lost 2 bases, with 11 bases between them. CDR3 length: 14 residues. DNA for the CDR3: TGCGCCAGCAGCCAGGACACCTCGGCCTACGAGCAGTACTTC. Protein product: CASSQDTSAYEQYF.

The V and J genes are TRBV28 and TRBJ1-5, with D hard to call. The germline V gene encodes CDR1 MDHEN and CDR2 SYDVKM. Trimming took off 6 bases at V and 1 base at J, with 19 bases between the two ends. CDR3 size: 17 residues. In DNA, the CDR3 is TGTGCCAGCAGGCCCCGTGGGAGACTCGTGAGCAATCAGCCCCAGCATTTT. The encoded protein is CASRPRGRLVSNQPQHF.

CDR3 nucleotides: TGTGCCTGGAGTTCAGGTCAGGGATACGAGCAGTACTTC. This codes for CAWSSGQGYEQYF. V and J are TRBV30 and TRBJ2-7, with D perhaps matching TRBD1 (5 bases). The CDR3 sequence is 13 residues long. The germline CDR1 and CDR2 sequences are GTSNPN and SVGIG (reference sequence). V lost 2 bases to trimming and J lost 4 bases, with 12 bases between them.

V gene TRBV30 combines with J gene TRBJ1-2, with D hard to call. Between the trimmed V and J ends, which lost 4 bases and 6 bases, there was a span of 21 bases. This CDR3 contains 15 residues. The V gene's germline CDR1 is GTSNPN and CDR2 SVGIG (reference sequence). CDR3 sequence reads: CAWNVPALQLDGYTF. CDR3 sequence (DNA): TGTGCCTGGAACGTTCCGGCCCTTCAACTAGATGGCTACACCTTC. Full variable domain (rest looked up from reference TRBV30 and TRBJ1-2): SQTIHQWPATLVQPVGSPLSLECTVEGTSNPNLYWYRQAAGRGLQLLFYSVGIGQISSEVPQNLSASRPQDRQFILSSKKLLLSDSGFYLCAWNVPALQLDGYTFGSGTRLTVV.

The chain recombines TRBV5-1 with TRBJ2-7; no definite D call. In germline, CDR1 is SGHRS, CDR2 YFSETQ. V lost 0 bases to trimming and J lost 5 bases, with 6 bases between them. This CDR3 spans 12 amino acids. CDR3 in DNA: TGCGCCAGCAGCTTGGTGTCCGACGAGCAGTACTTC. Encoded protein: CASSLVSDEQYF.

J is TRBJ1-1 and V is TRBV11-2; no clear D gene. The germline V gene has CDR1 SGHAT and CDR2 FQNNGV. Trimming pared 2 bases from V and 0 bases from J, leaving 10 bases between. CDR3 length: 15 residues. CDR3 sequence reads: CASSLIEGLNTEAFF. Here the CDR3 DNA reads TGTGCCAGCAGCTTAATAGAGGGTTTGAACACTGAAGCTTTCTTT.

CDR3 protein: CASSPLGLPQHF. CDR3 in DNA: TGTGCCAGCAGTCCCCTCGGTCTGCCCCAGCATTTT. The chain couples TRBV6-6 to TRBJ1-5; D unclear. The V and J ends lost 5 bases and 9 bases respectively, with 11 bases between them. In germline, CDR1 is MNHNY, CDR2 SVGAGI (reference sequence). This CDR3 is 12 amino acids long.

For this clone: This sample includes further DNA sequences coding for the same CDR3. The chain uses TRBV18 and TRBJ1-4, with TRBD1 identical over 9 bases. Germline V lookup: CDR1 KGHSH, CDR2 LQKENI. The CDR3 contains 13 residues. V shed 3 bases, J shed 8 bases, and the junction held 1 base outside the gene matches. The CDR3 coding sequence is TGTGCCAGCTCACCGGGACAGGGCGAAAAACTGTTTTTT. The encoded protein is CASSPGQGEKLFF.

The J gene is TRBJ2-7, the V gene TRBV7-9; D possibly corresponds to TRBD1 (6 bases). Trimming pared 4 bases from V and 5 bases from J, leaving 9 bases between. In germline, CDR1 is SEHNR, CDR2 FQNEAQ (reference sequence). This CDR3 is 12 amino acids long. CDR3 bases: TGTGCCAGCAGCTCCCGGGACAACGAGCAGTACTTC. It yields the protein CASSSRDNEQYF.

For this clone: At one end, the junction sequence differs from germline, possibly due to a read error. The chain recombines TRBV14 with TRBJ2-7; TRBD1 might be the D (6 bases). The V gene's germline CDR1 is SGHDN and CDR2 FVKESK. The CDR3 sequence is 15 residues long. The CDR3 loop reads CASSKDRFSSYEQYF. The CDR3 DNA follows: TGTGCCAGCAGCAAAGACAGGTTTAGCTCCTACGAGCAGTACTTC.

The chain links TRBV27 to TRBJ1-6; D possibly corresponds to TRBD1 (6 bases). Germline V gene lookup returns CDR1 MNHEY and CDR2 SMNVEV (reference sequence). V was clipped by 6 bases and J by 9 bases, with 15 bases between them. This CDR3 has 14 amino acids. The CDR3 nucleotides are TGTGCCAGCAGCAAAACAGGGAGCGGTTCACCCCTCCACTTT. Amino acid sequence: CASSKTGSGSPLHF.

This chain joins TRBV7-6 and TRBJ2-7, with 8 bases lining up with TRBD1. Trimming removed 4 bases from V and 4 bases from J; junction bases left unmatched: 9. The CDR3 extends over 15 amino acids. Germline V gene lookup returns CDR1 SGHVS and CDR2 FNYEAQ. CDR3 nucleotide sequence: TGTGCCAGCAGCTCAGCGGCACAGGGGGAGTACGAGCAGTACTTC. Translated, it gives CASSSAAQGEYEQYF.

This rearrangement joins TRBV29-1 to TRBJ2-1; tentatively, D is TRBD1 (5 bases). Germline CDR1 and CDR2: SQVTM and ANQGSEA. The CDR3 sequence is 12 residues long. V was shortened by 4 bases and J by 10 bases, with 14 bases between the two germline ends. The CDR3 here is CSVGQGTREQFF. CDR3 in DNA: TGCAGCGTTGGTCAGGGCACGAGAGAGCAGTTCTTC.

The rearrangement links TRBV21-1 to TRBJ1-1; TRBD1 is the table's D call and was not checked against the DNA. TRBV21-1 is given as a pseudogene. This CDR3 spans 15 amino acids. Written as DNA, the CDR3 is TGTGCCAGCAGCAGCGTAGGGACAATGAACACTGAAGCTTTCTTT. Its translation: CASSSVGTMNTEAFF.

The chain has TRBV30 and TRBJ1-6; D is uncertain. Germline loops: CDR1 GTSNPN, CDR2 SVGIG (reference sequence). With 4 bases removed from V and 11 bases from J, the gap between germline ends came to 12 bases. This CDR3 is built from 12 residues. CDR3: CAWTLGLTPLHF. The CDR3 DNA reads as TGTGCCTGGACCCTAGGTCTTACACCCCTCCACTTT.

The chain combines TRBV7-6 with TRBJ1-4; D not certain. V gave up 2 bases and J gave up 7 bases, with 11 bases separating them. The length of the CDR3 is 14 residues. Germline V gene data show CDR1 as SGHVS and CDR2 as FNYEAQ. CDR3 sequence: CASSLMGSGEKLFF. CDR3 DNA: TGTGCCAGCAGCTTAATGGGGAGCGGTGAAAAACTGTTTTTT.

This chain joins TRBV9 and TRBJ1-6; 9 bases map to TRBD1. J gave up 11 bases and V 4 bases, and 7 bases lay outside the gene matches. Looked up from germline, CDR1 is SGDLS and CDR2 is YYNGEE. This CDR3 contains 14 residues. The CDR3 spells CASSLGQGPTPLHF. In DNA form, the CDR3 reads TGTGCCAGCAGCTTGGGACAGGGCCCAACACCCCTCCACTTT.

The rearrangement joins TRBV19 to TRBJ1-5, with D tentatively TRBD1 (5 bases). The CDR3 extends over 14 amino acids. The V gene's germline CDR1 is LNHDA and CDR2 SQIVND (reference sequence). Trimming shortened V by 6 bases and J by 6 bases, and 15 bases separated the two germline ends. CDR3 residues: CASRARGGVQPQHF. Here the CDR3 DNA reads TGTGCCAGTAGGGCCCGGGGGGGTGTTCAGCCCCAGCATTTT.

The chain couples TRBV2 to TRBJ2-5; no definite D call. Between the trimmed V and J ends, which lost 2 bases and 4 bases, there was a span of 14 bases. The CDR3 consists of 15 residues. Germline loops: CDR1 SNHLY, CDR2 FYNNEI. The DNA for the CDR3 is TGTGCCAGCAGTGAATGGTCTAGTCGGCCAGAGACCCAGTACTTC. This codes for CASSEWSSRPETQYF.

This CDR3 reads CASSFGRDYEQYF. The CDR3 coding sequence is TGTGCCAGCAGTTTCGGACGGGACTACGAGCAGTACTTC. V is TRBV27 and J is TRBJ2-5; the D gene is possibly TRBD2 (5 bases). The end of the DNA aligns better with TRBJ2-7, so the J call may be wrong. The length of the CDR3 is 13 residues. The V gene's germline CDR1 is MNHEY and CDR2 SMNVEV (reference sequence).

The chain couples TRBV2 to TRBJ2-7, with D tentatively TRBD2 (6 bases). V was cut by 0 bases and J by 5 bases, with 14 bases left in between. Germline lookup yields CDR1 SNHLY and CDR2 FYNNEI. This CDR3 comprises 15 residues. The CDR3 DNA reads TGTGCCAGCAGTGAAGCTGGCATGGGGGGACACGAGCAGTACTTC. As protein: CASSEAGMGGHEQYF.

The V call is TRBV12-2, the J call TRBJ2-5; the table's TRBD2 call for D was not verified on the DNA. TRBV12-2 is a documented pseudogene. CDR3 length equals 12 residues. The CDR3 region is CASRLVGGTQYF. In DNA form, the CDR3 reads TGTGCAAGTCGCTTAGTCGGGGGGACCCAGTACTTC.

The V and J genes are TRBV30 and TRBJ1-2; 7 nucleotides match TRBD1. This CDR3 comprises 14 residues. J was trimmed by 5 bases and V by 2 bases; bases with no gene match: 8. From germline, CDR1 is GTSNPN and CDR2 SVGIG (reference sequence). Here the CDR3 reads CAWSRKGAQYGYTF. The CDR3 region has the DNA TGTGCCTGGAGTCGGAAGGGGGCGCAGTATGGCTACACCTTC.

The V call is TRBV19, the J call TRBJ2-3, with D perhaps TRBD1 (6 bases). The germline V gene has CDR1 LNHDA and CDR2 SQIVND (reference sequence). Trimming pared 4 bases from V and 2 bases from J, leaving 16 bases between. The CDR3 covers 16 residues. The CDR3 loop is CASSRNRVPNTDTQYF. The CDR3, as DNA: TGTGCCAGTAGTAGAAACAGGGTTCCTAACACAGATACGCAGTATTTT.